The clone carrying this T cell receptor (beta chain) was counted at least ten times. What it binds is unknown. MiXCR, applied by TCRdb to the reads, yields one record per CDR3 protein. The table lists almost 500,000 distinct CDR3 sequences, about 11% of them singletons. Germline V gene data show CDR1 as SGHTA and CDR2 as FQGTGA. After removal of 5 bases from V and 5 bases from J, the junction contained 4 bases not matched to a gene. The length of the CDR3 is 14 residues. This record comes from a study of T cell repertoires in cytomegalovirus infection. Overall study context: Public TCR beta signatures were indicative of both CMV infection and a matching HLA type.

Study-level points and caveats: CMV carriers with the relevant HLA were identified by cumulative public TCR beta family frequency. Predominance within the ex vivo response was attributable to HLA-C-restricted CMV-specific TCR beta clonotypes.

Material: PBMCs. The rearrangement links TRBV7-3 to TRBJ2-2; 8 nucleotides line up with TRBD2. The sequence derives from a human donor in good health (CMV status not recorded). Some clones in this sample may be carry-over from other donors' samples. This CDR3 is CASSGSGRTGELFF. CDR3 DNA: TGTGCCAGCAGCGGGAGCGGGAGAACCGGGGAGCTGTTTTTT.